Shown below are 25 T cell receptor beta chains from a single sample sequenced in a study of response to subunit inactivated influenza vaccine. In TCRdb, the RT-PCR reads were re-called with MiXCR into one record per CDR3 protein. The table lists about 830,000 distinct CDR3 sequences, around 18% of them singletons. This material consisted of PBMCs from blood, taken 4 to 6 days after vaccination. The receptors shown here come from a man in his forties or fifties who received an inactivated influenza vaccine.

This clonotype was observed many times. The chain recombines TRBV7-8 with TRBJ2-3; 10 bases are shared with TRBD1. This CDR3 is built from 18 residues. The V and J ends lost 3 bases and 6 bases, in that order; junction bases with no gene match: 15. Looked up from germline, CDR1 is SGHVS and CDR2 is FQNEAQ. The CDR3 reads CASSFTPETGGYYDTQYF. Written as DNA, the CDR3 is TGTGCCAGCAGCTTTACCCCTGAGACAGGGGGCTATTACGATACGCAGTATTTT.

This clonotype came up a few times. J is TRBJ2-2 and V is TRBV5-6; TRBD1 matches 7 bases. V lost 6 bases and J lost 0; bases outside the gene matches: 8. The germline CDR1 and CDR2 sequences are SGHDT and YYEEEE. The length of the CDR3 is 16 residues. Written as DNA, the CDR3 is TGTGCCAGCACCCTGAGAGGGGGCGCGAACACCGGGGAGCTGTTTTTT. It is translated as CASTLRGGANTGELFF.

The chain couples TRBV4-3 to TRBJ2-2; TRBD2 matches 8 bases. Losses at the gene ends were 4 bases for V and 2 bases for J; bases not matched to a gene: 15. Germline V gives CDR1 LGHNA, CDR2 YSLEER. CDR3 length: 19 residues. CDR3 bases: TGCGCCAGCAGCCCTCATTCGATACTAGCGGACTTTAACACCGGGGAGCTGTTTTTT. It encodes CASSPHSILADFNTGELFF.

V and J are TRBV5-1 and TRBJ2-1; no firm D call. Germline CDR1 and CDR2: SGHRS and YFSETQ. This CDR3 comprises 11 residues. Trimming took 6 bases from V and 9 from J, leaving 10 bases between them. The chain's CDR3 is CASTGVAEQFF. In DNA form, the CDR3 reads TGCGCCAGCACCGGAGTCGCTGAGCAGTTCTTC.

This clonotype came up many times. The V and J genes are TRBV11-3 and TRBJ2-1; either TRBD1 or TRBD2 may supply D (5 bases each). V lost 4 bases and J 4 bases, leaving 14 bases between the germline ends. Germline V gene lookup returns CDR1 SGHNT and CDR2 YENEEA. CDR3 length: 15 residues. The CDR3 DNA is TGTGCCAGCAGCTCCGCTCGGGGCGGGTACAATGAGCAGTTCTTC. As protein: CASSSARGGYNEQFF.

This clonotype was detected ten times or more. The J gene is TRBJ2-2, the V gene TRBV20-1; D may be TRBD1 (6 bases). The CDR3 runs to 13 residues. Germline CDR1 and CDR2: DFQATT and SNEGSKA (reference sequence). Between the trimmed V and J ends, which lost 6 bases and 4 bases, there was a span of 12 bases. The DNA for the CDR3 is TGCAGTGCCTCCAGGGGCGGCACCGGGGAGCTGTTTTTT. Residues: CSASRGGTGELFF.

In its sample, this clonotype was seen a few times. The chain carries TRBV7-2 and TRBJ2-7, with 10 bases matching TRBD2. The CDR3 has 15 amino acids. CDR1 is SGHTA and CDR2 is FQGNSA in the germline V gene. V gave up 5 bases and J gave up 4 bases; unmatched junction bases: 8. This CDR3 is CASSISAGGGYEQYF. DNA for the CDR3: TGTGCCAGCAGCATCTCAGCGGGAGGGGGTTACGAGCAGTACTTC.

This clonotype was observed a few times. V usage is TRBV20-1 and J usage is TRBJ2-5; possible D gene TRBD2, 6 bases. The CDR3 spans 13 residues. CDR1 is DFQATT, CDR2 SNEGSKA, per germline (reference sequence). V lost 4 bases to trimming and J lost 2 bases, with 11 bases between them. CDR3 sequence: CSAIGGQQETQYF. The CDR3 coding sequence is TGCAGTGCTATCGGGGGTCAGCAAGAGACCCAGTACTTC.

The chain couples TRBV15 to TRBJ1-4; D ambiguous. This CDR3 contains 16 residues. Germline CDR1 and CDR2: LNHNV and YYDKDF (reference sequence). The V end lost 1 base, the J end lost 2 bases, and 11 bases lay between the germline ends. CDR3: CATSRGVSATNEKLFF. As DNA, the CDR3 is TGTGCCACCAGCAGAGGCGTATCCGCCACTAATGAAAAACTGTTTTTT.

The V gene is TRBV5-4, the J gene TRBJ2-3, with 10 bases aligning to TRBD2. This CDR3 comprises 19 residues. J lost 0 bases, V lost 7 bases, and 17 bases had no gene match. The germline gives CDR1 SGHNT, CDR2 YYREEE (reference sequence). CDR3 sequence (DNA): TGTGCCAGCGCTGATTGGGCTAGCGGGGGACCCATAAGCACAGATACGCAGTATTTT. It translates to CASADWASGGPISTDTQYF.

This rearrangement joins TRBV24-1 to TRBJ2-2; D gene unclear. This CDR3 is 12 amino acids long. Germline V CDR1 and CDR2: KGHDR, SFDVKD. Trimming pared 3 bases from V and 9 bases from J, leaving 7 bases between. The CDR3 spells CATSDGRWELFF. The CDR3 bases are TGTGCCACCAGTGATGGGCGGTGGGAGCTGTTTTTT.

The rearrangement links TRBV6-2 or TRBV6-3 to TRBJ1-2, with D possibly matching TRBD1 (5 bases). CDR3 length equals 14 residues. Trimming removed 6 bases from V and 4 bases from J, with 15 bases in between. CDR1 and CDR2 from the germline V gene are MNHEY and SVGEGT. CDR3 sequence reads: CASSDLDSTYGYTF. The DNA of the CDR3 is TGTGCCAGCAGCGACCTCGACAGCACCTATGGCTACACCTTC.

The CDR3 here is CASSVAAGAGQNIQYF. The CDR3, as DNA: TGTGCCAGCAGCGTAGCGGCAGGGGCTGGTCAAAACATTCAGTACTTC. The chain uses TRBV9 and TRBJ2-4, with a tentative D call TRBD1 (6 bases). V lost 0 bases and J lost 5, with 15 bases in between. This CDR3 spans 16 amino acids. In germline, CDR1 is SGDLS, CDR2 YYNGEE.

This clonotype was detected only a few times. V gene TRBV12-3 or TRBV12-4 combines with J gene TRBJ2-7; either TRBD1 or TRBD2 may supply D (6 bases each). V gave up 7 bases and J gave up 3 bases, with 16 bases separating them. The CDR3 runs to 14 residues. CDR3 DNA sequence: TGTGCCAGCAAGCACTCACAGGGACTCTACGAGCAGTACTTC. Translated, it gives CASKHSQGLYEQYF.

Many counts were recorded for this clonotype. The chain's CDR3 is CASSWTAYEQYF. The CDR3 coding sequence is TGTGCCAGCAGTTGGACAGCCTACGAGCAGTACTTC. The chain uses TRBV6-2 or TRBV6-3 and TRBJ2-7; tentative D call: TRBD1 (6 bases). The germline CDR1 and CDR2 sequences are MNHEY and SVGEGT. Between the trimmed V and J ends, which lost 4 bases and 2 bases, there was a span of 6 bases. This CDR3 has 12 amino acids.

This clonotype was found a few times. This sequence joins TRBV27 and TRBJ1-2; 8 bases are shared with TRBD1. The junction had 14 bases not matched to a gene; V was cut back by 4 bases and J by 4 bases. The CDR3 sequence is 17 residues long. Per the germline V gene, CDR1 is MNHEY and CDR2 is SMNVEV (reference sequence). CDR3 residues: CASSSWTGSRSGYGYTF. Here the CDR3 DNA reads TGTGCCAGCAGTTCATGGACAGGGAGTAGGAGCGGCTATGGCTACACCTTC.

The chain couples TRBV29-1 to TRBJ1-4; 9 bases align to TRBD1. This CDR3 contains 12 residues. Trimming at V came to 6 bases and at J to 8 bases, leaving 4 bases not matched to a gene. Germline V gives CDR1 SQVTM, CDR2 ANQGSEA. The CDR3 loop is CSVRTGAEKLFF. The CDR3 bases are TGCAGCGTACGGACAGGGGCCGAAAAACTGTTTTTT.

The sample holds many counts of this clonotype. The rearrangement links TRBV6-4 to TRBJ2-2; a weak D match, TRBD2 (6 bases). The germline V and J ends were trimmed by 6 bases and 6 bases, with 17 bases remaining between them. The CDR3 is made up of 15 amino acids. Germline assignment: CDR1 MRHNA and CDR2 SNTAGT. The CDR3, as DNA: TGTGCCAGCAGCGCGGGGAAGGGTCGGCCCGGGGAGCTGTTTTTT. It encodes CASSAGKGRPGELFF.

This clonotype has ten or more counts. The V call is TRBV28, the J call TRBJ2-2; TRBD2 aligns across 11 bases. The germline CDR1 and CDR2 sequences are MDHEN and SYDVKM. The CDR3 covers 15 residues. J lost 5 bases, V lost 3 bases, and 2 bases had no gene match. CDR3 region: CASSFWTSGTGELFF. CDR3 bases: TGTGCCAGCAGTTTTTGGACTAGCGGGACCGGGGAGCTGTTTTTT.

This chain connects TRBV7-9 to TRBJ2-7, with TRBD1 identical over 7 bases. CDR1 and CDR2 (germline): SEHNR, FQNEAQ (reference sequence). V was pared by 5 bases and J by 1 base, with 5 bases of the junction left unmatched. The CDR3 has 14 residues. The CDR3 is CASSKTGPSYEQYF. DNA of the CDR3: TGTGCCAGCAGCAAGACAGGGCCATCCTACGAGCAGTACTTC.

This chain joins TRBV12-3 or TRBV12-4 and TRBJ2-1; 15 nucleotides align to TRBD2. The CDR3 extends over 14 amino acids. V was pared by 10 bases and J by 8 bases, with 6 bases of the junction left unmatched. CDR3 sequence: CATRTSGRVDEQFF. CDR3 in DNA: TGTGCCACCCGGACTAGCGGGAGGGTCGATGAGCAGTTCTTC.

This chain uses TRBV20-1 with TRBJ2-7; TRBD2 might be the D (5 bases). Between the trimmed V and J ends, which lost 1 base and 0 bases, there was a span of 16 bases. The CDR3 spans 16 residues. Looked up from germline, CDR1 is DFQATT and CDR2 is SNEGSKA (reference sequence). The CDR3, as DNA: TGCAGTGCTAGAGGGGGTCAGTTGGGGAGCTCCTACGAGCAGTACTTC. Amino acid sequence: CSARGGQLGSSYEQYF.

This clonotype showed up just a few times. The chain combines TRBV20-1 with TRBJ1-2, with D unresolved. Looked up from germline, CDR1 is DFQATT and CDR2 is SNEGSKA (reference sequence). The CDR3 runs to 19 residues. The V end was cut by 0 bases, the J end by 3 bases, with 26 bases between. CDR3 sequence (DNA): TGCAGTGCTAGAGACCTAACCCGACACCTTGCGCCACGGGACTATGGCTACACCTTC. This translates into CSARDLTRHLAPRDYGYTF.

In this sample, this clonotype turned up a few times. The chain recombines TRBV9 with TRBJ2-7; 12 bases are a match to TRBD2. The CDR3 runs to 14 residues. Germline CDR1 and CDR2: SGDLS and YYNGEE. V lost 5 bases and J lost 7; bases outside the gene matches: 7. The CDR3 is CASSSGLAGKEQYF. The CDR3 DNA reads as TGTGCCAGCAGTTCCGGACTAGCGGGAAAGGAGCAGTACTTC.

The V and J genes are TRBV5-1 and TRBJ1-1; D perhaps matches TRBD1 (6 bases). The CDR3 runs 14 residues. The V gene lost 5 bases and the J gene lost 0 bases, with 11 bases spanning the gap. Per germline, CDR1 SGHRS and CDR2 YFSETQ. The CDR3 DNA reads as TGCGCCAGCAGTCGACAGGACCTGAACACTGAAGCTTTCTTT. Translated, it gives CASSRQDLNTEAFF.